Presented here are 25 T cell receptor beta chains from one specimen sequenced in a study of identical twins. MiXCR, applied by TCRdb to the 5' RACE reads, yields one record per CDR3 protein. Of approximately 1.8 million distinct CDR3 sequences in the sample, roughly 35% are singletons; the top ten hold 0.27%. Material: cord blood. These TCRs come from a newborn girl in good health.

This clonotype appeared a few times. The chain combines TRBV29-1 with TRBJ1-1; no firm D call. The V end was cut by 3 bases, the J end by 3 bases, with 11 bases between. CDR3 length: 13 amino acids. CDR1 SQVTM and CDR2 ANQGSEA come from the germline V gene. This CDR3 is CSVERGFDTEAFF. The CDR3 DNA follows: TGCAGCGTTGAGCGCGGGTTTGACACTGAAGCTTTCTTT.

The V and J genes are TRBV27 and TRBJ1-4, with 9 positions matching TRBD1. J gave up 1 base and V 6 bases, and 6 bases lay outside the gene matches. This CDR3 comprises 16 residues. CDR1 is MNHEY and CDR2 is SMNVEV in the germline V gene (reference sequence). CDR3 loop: CASRVRQGGTNEKLFF. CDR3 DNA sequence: TGTGCCAGCAGAGTCCGACAGGGGGGAACTAATGAAAAACTGTTTTTT.

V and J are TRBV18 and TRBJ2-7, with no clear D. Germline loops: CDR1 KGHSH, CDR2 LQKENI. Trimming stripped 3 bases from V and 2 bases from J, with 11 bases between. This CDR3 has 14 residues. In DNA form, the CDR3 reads TGTGCCAGCTCACCGTCAGTAGCCACCTACGAGCAGTACTTC. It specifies CASSPSVATYEQYF.

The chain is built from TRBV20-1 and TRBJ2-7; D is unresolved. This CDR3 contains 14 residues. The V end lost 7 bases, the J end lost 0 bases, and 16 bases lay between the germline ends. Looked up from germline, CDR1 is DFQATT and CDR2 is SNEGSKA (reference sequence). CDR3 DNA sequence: TGCAGTGTCGCGACCGTACGGAGCTCCTACGAGCAGTACTTC. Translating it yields CSVATVRSSYEQYF.

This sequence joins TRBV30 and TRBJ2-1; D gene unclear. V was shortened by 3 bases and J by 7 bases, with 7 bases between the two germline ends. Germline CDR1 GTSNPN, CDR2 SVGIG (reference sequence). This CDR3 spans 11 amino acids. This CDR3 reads CAWSPRNEQFF. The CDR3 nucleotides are TGTGCCTGGAGCCCTCGGAATGAGCAGTTCTTC.

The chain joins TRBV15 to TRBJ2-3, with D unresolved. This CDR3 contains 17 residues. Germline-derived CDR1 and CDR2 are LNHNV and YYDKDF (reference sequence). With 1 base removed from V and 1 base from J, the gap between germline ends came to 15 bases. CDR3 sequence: CATSRVLGKHGTDTQYF. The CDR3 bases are TGTGCCACCAGCAGAGTTCTTGGGAAGCACGGCACAGATACGCAGTATTTT.

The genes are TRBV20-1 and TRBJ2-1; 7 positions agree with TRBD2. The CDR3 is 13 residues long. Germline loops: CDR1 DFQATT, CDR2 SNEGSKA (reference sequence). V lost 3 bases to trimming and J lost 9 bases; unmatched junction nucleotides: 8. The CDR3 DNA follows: TGCAGTGCTAGGACTGGGATAGCGGGTGAGCAGTTCTTC. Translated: CSARTGIAGEQFF.

CDR3 nucleotide sequence: TGTGCCAGCAGTTTATTCGGCCGAGGGACAGCGCAGCCCCAGCATTTT. Translated, it gives CASSLFGRGTAQPQHF. The chain has TRBV28 and TRBJ1-5, with TRBD1 matching over 7 bases. Trimming removed 1 base from V and 7 bases from J; junction bases left unmatched: 10. The V gene's germline CDR1 is MDHEN and CDR2 SYDVKM. The CDR3 spans 16 residues.

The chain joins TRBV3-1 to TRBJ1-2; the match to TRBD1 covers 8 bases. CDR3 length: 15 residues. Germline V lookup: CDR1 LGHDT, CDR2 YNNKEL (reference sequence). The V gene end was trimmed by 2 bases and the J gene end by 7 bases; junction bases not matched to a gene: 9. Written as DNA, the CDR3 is TGTGCCAGCAGCCAACCTACAGGGGGGGGCTTTGGCTACACCTTC. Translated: CASSQPTGGGFGYTF.

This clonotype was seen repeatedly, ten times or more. Written as DNA, the CDR3 is TGCAGCGTTGAGTTGGGTTCCAGGGGAAGGGGTTACAATGAGCAGTTCTTC. This codes for CSVELGSRGRGYNEQFF. The chain is built from TRBV29-1 and TRBJ2-1; TRBD1 is a possible D gene (6 bases). Germline-derived CDR1 and CDR2 are SQVTM and ANQGSEA. V was trimmed by 3 bases and J by 4 bases, leaving 22 bases between them. The CDR3 is 17 residues long.

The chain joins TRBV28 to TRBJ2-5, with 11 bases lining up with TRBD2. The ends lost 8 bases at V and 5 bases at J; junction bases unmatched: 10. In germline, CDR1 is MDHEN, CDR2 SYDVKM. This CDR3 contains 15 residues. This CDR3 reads CASVLTSGVGETQYF. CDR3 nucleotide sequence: TGTGCCAGCGTCCTGACTAGCGGGGTGGGGGAGACCCAGTACTTC.

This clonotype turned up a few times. In DNA form, the CDR3 reads TGTGCCAGCAGCCCCAGGGGCCCAGGGGCCTACGAGCAGTACTTC. Protein product: CASSPRGPGAYEQYF. The J gene is TRBJ2-7, the V gene TRBV7-9; possible D gene TRBD1, 6 bases. V lost 5 bases to trimming and J lost 2 bases, with 16 bases between them. CDR1 and CDR2 from the germline V gene are SEHNR and FQNEAQ (reference sequence). The CDR3 is made up of 15 amino acids.

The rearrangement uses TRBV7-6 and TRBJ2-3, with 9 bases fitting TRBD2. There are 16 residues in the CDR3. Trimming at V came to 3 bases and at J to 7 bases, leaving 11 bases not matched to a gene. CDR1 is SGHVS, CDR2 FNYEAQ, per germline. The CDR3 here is CASSFGFGGGANTQYF. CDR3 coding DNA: TGTGCCAGCAGCTTTGGATTCGGCGGGGGGGCGAATACGCAGTATTTT.

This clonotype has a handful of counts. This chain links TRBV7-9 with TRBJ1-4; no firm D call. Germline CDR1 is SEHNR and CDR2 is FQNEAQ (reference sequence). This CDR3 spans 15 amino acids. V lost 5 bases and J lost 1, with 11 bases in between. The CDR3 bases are TGTGCCAGCAGCCCGCGACCAGGAACTAATGAAAAACTGTTTTTT. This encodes CASSPRPGTNEKLFF. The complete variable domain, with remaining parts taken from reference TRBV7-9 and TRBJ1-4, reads DTGVSQNPRHKITKRGQNVTFRCDPISEHNRLYWYRQTLGQGPEFLTYFQNEAQLEKSRLLSDRFSAERPKGSFSTLEIQRTEQGDSAMYLCASSPRPGTNEKLFFGSGTQLSVL.

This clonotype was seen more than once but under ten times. The CDR3 DNA reads as TGTGCCAGCAGTCGGAAAGGGACTACCACCCATGAGCAGTACTTC. Protein sequence: CASSRKGTTTHEQYF. V usage is TRBV3-1 and J usage is TRBJ2-7, with 7 bases fitting TRBD2. The germline V gene has CDR1 LGHDT and CDR2 YNNKEL (reference sequence). Trimming removed 6 bases from V and 7 bases from J; junction bases left unmatched: 15. The length of the CDR3 is 15 residues.

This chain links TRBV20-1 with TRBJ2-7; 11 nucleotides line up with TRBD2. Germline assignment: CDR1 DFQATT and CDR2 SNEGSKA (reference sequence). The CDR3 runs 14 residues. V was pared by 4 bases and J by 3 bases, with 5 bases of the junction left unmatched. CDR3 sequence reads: CSAIAGGYLYEQYF. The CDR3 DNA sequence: TGCAGTGCTATAGCGGGGGGGTATCTCTACGAGCAGTACTTC.

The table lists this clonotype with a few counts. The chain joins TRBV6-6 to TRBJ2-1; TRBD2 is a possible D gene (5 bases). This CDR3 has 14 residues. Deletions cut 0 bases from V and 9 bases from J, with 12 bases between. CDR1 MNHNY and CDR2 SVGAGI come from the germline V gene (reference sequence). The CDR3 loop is CASSYSRGGPEQFF. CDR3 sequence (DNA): TGTGCCAGCAGTTACTCGAGAGGCGGGCCTGAGCAGTTCTTC.

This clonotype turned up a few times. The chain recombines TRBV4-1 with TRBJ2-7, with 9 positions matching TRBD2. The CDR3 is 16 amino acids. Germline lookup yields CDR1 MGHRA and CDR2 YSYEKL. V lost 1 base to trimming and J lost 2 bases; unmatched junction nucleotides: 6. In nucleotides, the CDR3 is TGCGCCAGCAGCCAAGTACTAGCGGGTACCCCCTACGAGCAGTACTTC. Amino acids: CASSQVLAGTPYEQYF.

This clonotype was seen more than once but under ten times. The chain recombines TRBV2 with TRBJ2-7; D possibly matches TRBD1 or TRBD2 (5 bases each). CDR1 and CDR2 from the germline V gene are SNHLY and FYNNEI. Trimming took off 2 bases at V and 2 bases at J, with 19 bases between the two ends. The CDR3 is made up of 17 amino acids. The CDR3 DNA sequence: TGTGCCAGCAGTGAACTCCGTGGGGCAGGGACGACCTACGAGCAGTACTTC. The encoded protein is CASSELRGAGTTYEQYF.

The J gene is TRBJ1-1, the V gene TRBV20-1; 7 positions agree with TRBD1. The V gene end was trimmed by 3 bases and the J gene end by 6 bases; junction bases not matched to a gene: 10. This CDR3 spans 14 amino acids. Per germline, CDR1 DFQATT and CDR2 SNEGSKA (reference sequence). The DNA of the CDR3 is TGCAGTGCTAGGGGTCTACAGGGGAGAGCTGAAGCTTTCTTT. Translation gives CSARGLQGRAEAFF.

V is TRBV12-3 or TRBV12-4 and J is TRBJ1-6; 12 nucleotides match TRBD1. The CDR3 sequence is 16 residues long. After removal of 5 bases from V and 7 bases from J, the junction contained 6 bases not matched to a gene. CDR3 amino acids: CASSTPGTGGNSPLHF. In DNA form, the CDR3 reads TGTGCCAGCAGTACGCCCGGGACAGGGGGCAATTCACCCCTCCACTTT.

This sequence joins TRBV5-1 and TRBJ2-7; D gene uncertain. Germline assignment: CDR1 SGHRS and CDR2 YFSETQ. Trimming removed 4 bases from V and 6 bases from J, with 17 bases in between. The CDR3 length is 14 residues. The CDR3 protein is CASSPVGVACEQYF. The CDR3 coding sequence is TGCGCCAGCAGCCCGGTGGGCGTCGCCTGCGAGCAGTACTTC.

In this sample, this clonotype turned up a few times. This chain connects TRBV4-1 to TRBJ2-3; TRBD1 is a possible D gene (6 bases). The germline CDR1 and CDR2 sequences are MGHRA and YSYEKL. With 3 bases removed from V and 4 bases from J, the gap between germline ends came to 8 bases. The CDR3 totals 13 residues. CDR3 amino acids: CASSHAGADTQYF. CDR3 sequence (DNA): TGCGCCAGCAGCCACGCAGGGGCAGATACGCAGTATTTT.

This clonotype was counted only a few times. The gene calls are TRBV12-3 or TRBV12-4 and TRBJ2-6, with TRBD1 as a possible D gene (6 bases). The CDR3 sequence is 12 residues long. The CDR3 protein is CASWGQANVLTF. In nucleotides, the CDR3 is TGTGCTAGCTGGGGGCAGGCCAACGTCCTGACTTTC.

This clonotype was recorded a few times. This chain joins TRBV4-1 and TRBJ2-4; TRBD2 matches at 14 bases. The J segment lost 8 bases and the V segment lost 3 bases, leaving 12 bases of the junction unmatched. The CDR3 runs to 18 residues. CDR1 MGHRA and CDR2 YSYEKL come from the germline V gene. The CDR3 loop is CASSQRGLAGGVRDIQYF. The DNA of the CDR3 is TGCGCCAGCAGCCAGCGCGGACTAGCGGGAGGTGTTAGAGACATTCAGTACTTC.